Reported below is one TCR beta chain. No antigen is known for it. No base quality information exists; no much larger clone differs at one position. The donors were healthy, HIV-negative adults who had no recently reported acute infections or vaccinations. Every donor was a Caucasian adult living in Nashville, Tennessee, USA. CD4+ T cells were enriched by magnetic negative selection; naive cells were then positively selected on CD45RA, and the negative fraction formed the memory subset. Blood was collected by leukapheresis, and PBMCs were isolated by Ficoll-Histopaque density gradient centrifugation and then cryopreserved in liquid nitrogen vapor phase. Analytical flow cytometry was used to check the purity and quantity of every magnetically sorted T cell population. Each sorted fraction had its genomic DNA isolated and then quantified by UV absorbance on a Nanodrop 2000c. Using the deep immunoSEQ assay, TCR CDR3 regions were amplified from genomic DNA by multiplex PCR. Extracted genomic DNA from each cell subset was distributed evenly across all wells of several immunoSEQ 96-well plates, and each plate was treated as a replicate. For sorted subsets, 200 ng of genomic DNA, equivalent to 30,000 or so T cell genomes, went into each replicate PCR. Purified libraries were measured with a Qubit 3.0 fluorometer, size-checked on a Bioanalyzer 2100, and measured again with the KAPA Library Quantification kit. Every immunoSEQ 96-well plate was sequenced on a separate single-read 150-cycle Illumina NextSeq 550 flow cell. In the original analysis: Because only junctional sequences without quality scores were contained in the immunoSEQ output, filtering matching that applied to full-length reads could not be performed. To assign V/J genes and CDR3, sequences were annotated using PyIR, a Python wrapper for IgBLAST v1.9, with IMGT germline references. Reads with weak V/J assignments (E-value above 1e-6), missing CDR3, stop codons, out-of-frame junctions, or ambiguous translated residues were removed. V3J clonotypes were defined as sequences sharing the same inferred V gene, J gene, and CDR3 amino acid sequence. Percentage overlap between repertoires was computed as shared unique clonotypes divided by the size of the smaller repertoire. Three approaches were used to assess repertoire richness: RTK rarefaction, the Chao1 estimator, and Recon v2.1 estimates of unobserved clonotypes. Generation probabilities were computed with OLGA for all TCRbeta clonotypes obtained by the gDNA method from four donors. As stored in TCRdb, this immuneACCESS dataset retains in-frame rearrangements with V and J assigned. A fraction of the clones does not appear; measured against another copy, unresolved V genes explain less than half of the discrepancy, and the remainder lacks a known reason. That table furnishes V, J and clone size, whereas the DNA furnished D and trimming. In all, the sample holds 650,000 to 750,000 clones, and more than 70% of those were seen once. About 2% of the sample lies in the top ten.

Measured from the cysteine to the phenylalanine, the CDR3 is 13 residues long. Kept here is only the CDR3 DNA, which spans 39 bases and is read in frame from base 1. Trimming accounts for 2 bases at V and 6 bases at J, while the number of junction bases matched to no gene is 3. CDR1 MNHEY and CDR2 SMNVEV are derived from the germline V gene (reference sequence). The source of the sample is a study of shared clonotypes between healthy human individuals (dated by TCRdb to the early 2020s). Describing the broader study: The cohort comprised two women and three men aged 18 to 49 years. Per donor, three plates each were used for CD4 naive and CD4 memory, two for CD8 naive, and one for CD8 memory. Blood TCR repertoires of roughly 5 healthy adults were deeply sequenced to estimate repertoire size and the extent of clonotype sharing between individuals. Libraries were prepared and TCR repertoires were sequenced by different laboratories using diverse techniques, in order to increase sequencing depth and limit assay-specific biases. Per donor, leukapheresis produced somewhere between about 0.94 and 9 billion PBMCs.

The research as a whole found: Even with the large sequencing depth, rarefaction of the sorted-subset datasets indicated that sequencing was incomplete. Because the study included a small number of donors, the genetic and exposure-history diversity represented was limited. Based on pairwise subsampling, the degree of clonotype sharing among donors was expected to be affected by sequencing depth. Clonotypes shared by all four sorted-subset donors showed higher generation probabilities than non-shared clonotypes. Larger estimated clonotype richness was generally found for naive subsets than for memory subsets. Across a handful of donors, 5% to 6% of naive CD4, around 3.3% of naive CD8, around 2.5% of memory CD4, and roughly 0.41% of memory CD8 clonotypes were shared. Sampling was restricted to blood, and TCR repertoires in tissue are likely to differ from TCR repertoires in blood.

The material sequenced was memory CD4+ T cells sorted from blood. The label giving this sample's cell subset or site can be read as: CD45RA-negative fraction. The TCR was taken from a woman in her twenties or thirties in good health. Recombination joined TRBV27 with TRBJ2-5, and TRBD2 matches 7 of the central bases. The CDR3 sequence is CASSLGGSKTQYF. The nucleotide sequence is given as TGTGCCAGCAGTTTAGGCGGGAGTAAGACCCAGTACTTC.